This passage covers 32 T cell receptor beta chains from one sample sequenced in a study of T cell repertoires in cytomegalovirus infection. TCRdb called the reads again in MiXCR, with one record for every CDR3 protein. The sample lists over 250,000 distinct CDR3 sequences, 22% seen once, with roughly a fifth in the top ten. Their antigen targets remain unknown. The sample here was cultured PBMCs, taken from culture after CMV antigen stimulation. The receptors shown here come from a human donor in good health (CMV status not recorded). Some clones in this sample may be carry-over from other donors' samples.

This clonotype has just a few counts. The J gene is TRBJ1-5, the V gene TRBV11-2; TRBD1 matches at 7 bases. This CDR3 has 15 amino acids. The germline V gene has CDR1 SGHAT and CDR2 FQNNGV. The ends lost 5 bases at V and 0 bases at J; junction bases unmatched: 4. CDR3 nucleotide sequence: TGTGCCAGCAGCATGACAGGGAATAGCAATCAGCCCCAGCATTTT. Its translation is CASSMTGNSNQPQHF.

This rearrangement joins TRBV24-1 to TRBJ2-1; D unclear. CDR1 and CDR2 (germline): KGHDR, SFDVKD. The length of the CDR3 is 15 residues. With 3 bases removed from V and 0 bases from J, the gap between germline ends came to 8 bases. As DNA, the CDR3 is TGTGCCACCAGTGATGTCCAGTGCTCCTACAATGAGCAGTTCTTC. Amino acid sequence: CATSDVQCSYNEQFF.

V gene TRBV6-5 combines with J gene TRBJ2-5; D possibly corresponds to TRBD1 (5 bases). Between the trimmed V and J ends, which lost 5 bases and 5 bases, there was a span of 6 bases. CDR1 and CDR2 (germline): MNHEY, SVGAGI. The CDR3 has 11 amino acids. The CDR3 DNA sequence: TGTGCCAGCAGTCACAGGGAGACCCAGTACTTC. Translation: CASSHRETQYF.

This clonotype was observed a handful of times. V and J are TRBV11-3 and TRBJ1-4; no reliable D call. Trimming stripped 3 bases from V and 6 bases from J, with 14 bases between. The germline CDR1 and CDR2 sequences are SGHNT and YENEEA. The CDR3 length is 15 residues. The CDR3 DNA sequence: TGTGCCAGCAGCTTGCGGTACTTCGGGGATGAAAAACTGTTTTTT. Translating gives CASSLRYFGDEKLFF. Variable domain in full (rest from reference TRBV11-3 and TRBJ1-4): EAGVVQSPRYKIIEKKQPVAFWCNPISGHNTLYWYLQNLGQGPELLIRYENEEAVDDSQLPKDRFSAERLKGVDSTLKIQPAELGDSAVYLCASSLRYFGDEKLFFGSGTQLSVL.

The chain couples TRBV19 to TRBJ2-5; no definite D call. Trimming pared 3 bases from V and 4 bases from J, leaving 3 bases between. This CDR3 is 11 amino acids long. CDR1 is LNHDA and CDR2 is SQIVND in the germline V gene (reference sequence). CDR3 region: CASSMRETQYF. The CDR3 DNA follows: TGTGCCAGTAGTATGAGAGAGACCCAGTACTTC.

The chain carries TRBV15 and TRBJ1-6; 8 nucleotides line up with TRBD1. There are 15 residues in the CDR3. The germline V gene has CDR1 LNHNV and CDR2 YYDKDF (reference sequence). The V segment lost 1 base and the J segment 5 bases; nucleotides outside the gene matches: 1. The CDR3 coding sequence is TGTGCCACCAGCAGAGCGGACAGGGATAATTCACCCCTCCACTTT. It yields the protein CATSRADRDNSPLHF.

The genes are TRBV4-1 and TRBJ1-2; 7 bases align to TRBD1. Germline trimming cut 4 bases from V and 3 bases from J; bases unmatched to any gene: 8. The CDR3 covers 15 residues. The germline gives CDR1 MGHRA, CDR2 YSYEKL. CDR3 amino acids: CASSPDRARDYGYTF. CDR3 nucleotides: TGCGCCAGCAGCCCTGACAGGGCTAGAGACTATGGCTACACCTTC.

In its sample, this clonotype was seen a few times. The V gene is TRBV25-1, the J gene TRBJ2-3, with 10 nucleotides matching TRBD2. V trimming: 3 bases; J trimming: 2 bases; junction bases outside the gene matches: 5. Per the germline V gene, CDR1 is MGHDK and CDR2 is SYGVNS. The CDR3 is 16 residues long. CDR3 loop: CASSEGTSEYTDTQYF. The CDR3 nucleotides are TGTGCCAGCAGTGAGGGGACTAGCGAGTACACAGATACGCAGTATTTT.

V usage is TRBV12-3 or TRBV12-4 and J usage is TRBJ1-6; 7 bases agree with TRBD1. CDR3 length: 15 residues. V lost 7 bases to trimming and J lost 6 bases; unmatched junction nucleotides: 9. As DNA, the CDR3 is TGTGCCAGCAAGCCGGAGGGGGCGCGTAATTCACCCCTCCACTTT. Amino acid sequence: CASKPEGARNSPLHF.

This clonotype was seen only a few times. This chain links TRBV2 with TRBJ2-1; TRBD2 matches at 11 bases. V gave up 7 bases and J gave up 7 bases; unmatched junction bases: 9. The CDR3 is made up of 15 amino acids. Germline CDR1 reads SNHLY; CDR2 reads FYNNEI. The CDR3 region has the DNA TGTGCCAGCAATCCGCCGGGACTAGCGGATAATGAGCAGTTCTTC. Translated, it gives CASNPPGLADNEQFF.

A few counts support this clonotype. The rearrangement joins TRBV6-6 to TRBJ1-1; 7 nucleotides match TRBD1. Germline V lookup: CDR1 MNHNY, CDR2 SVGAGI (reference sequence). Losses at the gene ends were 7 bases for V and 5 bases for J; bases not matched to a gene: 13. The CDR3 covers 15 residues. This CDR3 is CASTEGTAGGTEAFF. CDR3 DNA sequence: TGTGCCAGCACTGAGGGGACAGCGGGGGGTACTGAAGCTTTCTTT.

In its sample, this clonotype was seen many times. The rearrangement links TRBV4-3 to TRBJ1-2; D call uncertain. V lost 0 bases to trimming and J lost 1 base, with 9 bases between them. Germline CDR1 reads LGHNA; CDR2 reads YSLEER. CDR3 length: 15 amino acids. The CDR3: CASSQEPDGNYGYTF. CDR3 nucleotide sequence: TGCGCCAGCAGCCAAGAACCCGACGGTAACTATGGCTACACCTTC.

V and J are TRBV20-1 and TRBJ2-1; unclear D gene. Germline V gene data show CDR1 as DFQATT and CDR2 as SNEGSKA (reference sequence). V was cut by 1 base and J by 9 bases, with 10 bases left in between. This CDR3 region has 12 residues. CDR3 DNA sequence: TGCAGTGCTAGAGGGACGGCCACTGAGCAGTTCTTC. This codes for CSARGTATEQFF.

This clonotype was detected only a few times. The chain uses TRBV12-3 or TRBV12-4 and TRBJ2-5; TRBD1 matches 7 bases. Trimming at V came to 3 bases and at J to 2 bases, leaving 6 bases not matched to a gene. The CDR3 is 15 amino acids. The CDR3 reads CASSFQGDSQETQYF. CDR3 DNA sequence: TGTGCCAGCAGTTTTCAAGGGGACAGTCAAGAGACCCAGTACTTC.

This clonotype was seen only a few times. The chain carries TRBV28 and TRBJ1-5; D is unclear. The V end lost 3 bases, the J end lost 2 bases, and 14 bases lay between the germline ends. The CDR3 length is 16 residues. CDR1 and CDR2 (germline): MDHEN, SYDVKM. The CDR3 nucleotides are TGTGCCAGCAGTTTTGTCCCGCCGGGAGGCAATCAGCCCCAGCATTTT. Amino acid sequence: CASSFVPPGGNQPQHF.

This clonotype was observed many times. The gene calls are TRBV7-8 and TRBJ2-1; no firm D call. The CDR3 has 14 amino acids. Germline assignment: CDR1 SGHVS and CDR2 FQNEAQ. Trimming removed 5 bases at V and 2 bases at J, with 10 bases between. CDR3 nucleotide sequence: TGTGCCAGCAGCGCGCTCCGGACCTACAATGAGCAGTTCTTC. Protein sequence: CASSALRTYNEQFF.

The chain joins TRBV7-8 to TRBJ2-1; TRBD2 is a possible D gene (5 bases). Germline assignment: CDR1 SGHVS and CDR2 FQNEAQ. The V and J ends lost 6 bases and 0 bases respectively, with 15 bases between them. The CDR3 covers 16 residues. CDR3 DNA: TGTGCCAGCAGACCCGAGAGGGTGGGCTCCTACAATGAGCAGTTCTTC. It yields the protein CASRPERVGSYNEQFF.

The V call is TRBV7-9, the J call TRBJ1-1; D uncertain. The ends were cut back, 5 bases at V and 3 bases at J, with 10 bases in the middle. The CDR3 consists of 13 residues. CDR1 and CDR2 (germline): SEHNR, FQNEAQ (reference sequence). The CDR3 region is CASSPPLDTEAFF. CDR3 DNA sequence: TGTGCCAGCAGCCCCCCACTTGACACTGAAGCTTTCTTT.

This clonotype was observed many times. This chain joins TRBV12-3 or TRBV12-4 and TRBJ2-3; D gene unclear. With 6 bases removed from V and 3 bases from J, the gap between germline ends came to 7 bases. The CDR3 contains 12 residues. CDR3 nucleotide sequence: TGTGCCAGCAGCTCAACTACAGATACGCAGTATTTT. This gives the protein CASSSTTDTQYF.

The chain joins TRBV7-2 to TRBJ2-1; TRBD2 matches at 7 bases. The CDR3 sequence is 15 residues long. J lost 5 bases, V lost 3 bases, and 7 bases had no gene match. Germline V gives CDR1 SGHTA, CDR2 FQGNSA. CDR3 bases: TGTGCCAGCAGCTTGGGCGGGAGTTTGAACAATGAGCAGTTCTTC. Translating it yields CASSLGGSLNNEQFF.

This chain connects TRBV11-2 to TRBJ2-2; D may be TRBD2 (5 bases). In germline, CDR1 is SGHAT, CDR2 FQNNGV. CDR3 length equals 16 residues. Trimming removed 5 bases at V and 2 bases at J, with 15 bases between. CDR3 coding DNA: TGTGCCAGCAGCCCCCCCGTTGCGGGTAACACCGGGGAGCTGTTTTTT. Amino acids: CASSPPVAGNTGELFF.

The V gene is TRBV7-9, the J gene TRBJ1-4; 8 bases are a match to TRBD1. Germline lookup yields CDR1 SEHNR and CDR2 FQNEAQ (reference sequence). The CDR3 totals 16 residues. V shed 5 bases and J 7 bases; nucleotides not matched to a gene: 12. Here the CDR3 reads CASSPRAGTGAEKLFF. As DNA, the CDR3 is TGTGCCAGCAGCCCGAGGGCCGGGACAGGTGCTGAAAAACTGTTTTTT.

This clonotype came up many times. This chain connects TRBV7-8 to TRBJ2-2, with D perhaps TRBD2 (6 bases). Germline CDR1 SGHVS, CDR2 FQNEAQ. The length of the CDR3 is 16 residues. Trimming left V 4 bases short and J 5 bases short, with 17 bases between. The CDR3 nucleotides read TGTGCCAGCAGCTCCCTGGGGGGAGGAAGGACCGGGGAGCTGTTTTTT. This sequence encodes CASSSLGGGRTGELFF.

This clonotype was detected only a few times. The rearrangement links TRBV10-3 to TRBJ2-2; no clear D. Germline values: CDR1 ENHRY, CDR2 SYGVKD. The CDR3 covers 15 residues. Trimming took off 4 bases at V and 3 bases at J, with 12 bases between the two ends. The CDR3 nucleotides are TGTGCCATCAGTGGAGCCTTAAGGGACACCGGGGAGCTGTTTTTT. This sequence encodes CAISGALRDTGELFF.

This chain's CDR3 is CASSEISGWETQYF. For the CDR3, the DNA is TGTGCCAGCAGTGAAATCTCCGGGTGGGAGACCCAGTACTTC. The rearrangement uses TRBV25-1 and TRBJ2-5; no clear D gene. V gave up 2 bases and J gave up 5 bases, with 12 bases separating them. Germline V CDR1 and CDR2: MGHDK, SYGVNS. The CDR3 is 14 amino acids. Drawing the rest from reference TRBV25-1 and TRBJ2-5, the complete variable domain is EADIYQTPRYLVIGTGKKITLECSQTMGHDKMYWYQQDPGMELHLIHYSYGVNSTEKGDLSSESTVSRIRTEHFPLTLESARPSHTSQYLCASSEISGWETQYFGPGTRLLVL.

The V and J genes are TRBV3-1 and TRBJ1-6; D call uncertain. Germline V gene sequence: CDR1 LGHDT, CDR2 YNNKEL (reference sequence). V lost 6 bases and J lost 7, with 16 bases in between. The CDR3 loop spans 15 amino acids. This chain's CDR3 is CASSHTDGLNSPLHF. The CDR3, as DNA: TGTGCCAGCAGTCACACCGACGGACTAAATTCACCCCTCCACTTT. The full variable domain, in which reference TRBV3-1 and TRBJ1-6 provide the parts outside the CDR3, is DTAVSQTPKYLVTQMGNDKSIKCEQNLGHDTMYWYKQDSKKFLKIMFSYNNKELIINETVPNRFSPKSPDKAHLNLHINSLELGDSAVYFCASSHTDGLNSPLHFGNGTRLTVT.

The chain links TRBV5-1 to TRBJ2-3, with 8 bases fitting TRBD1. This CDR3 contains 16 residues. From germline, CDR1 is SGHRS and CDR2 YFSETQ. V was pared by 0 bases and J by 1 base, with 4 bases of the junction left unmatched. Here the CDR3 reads CASSLGGTGGTDTQYF. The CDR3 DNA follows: TGCGCCAGCAGCTTGGGCGGGACAGGAGGCACAGATACGCAGTATTTT.

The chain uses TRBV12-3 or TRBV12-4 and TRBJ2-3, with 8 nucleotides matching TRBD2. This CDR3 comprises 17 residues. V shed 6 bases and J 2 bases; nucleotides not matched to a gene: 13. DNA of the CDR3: TGTGCCAGCAGCCCCCTACCGACTAGCGCGAACACAGATACGCAGTATTTT. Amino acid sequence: CASSPLPTSANTDTQYF.

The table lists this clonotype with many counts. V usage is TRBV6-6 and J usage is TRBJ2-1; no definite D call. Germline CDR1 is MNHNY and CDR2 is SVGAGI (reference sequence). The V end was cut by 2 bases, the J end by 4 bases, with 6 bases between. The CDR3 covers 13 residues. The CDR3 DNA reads TGTGCCAGCAGTTACGTCAAATACAATGAGCAGTTCTTC. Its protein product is CASSYVKYNEQFF.

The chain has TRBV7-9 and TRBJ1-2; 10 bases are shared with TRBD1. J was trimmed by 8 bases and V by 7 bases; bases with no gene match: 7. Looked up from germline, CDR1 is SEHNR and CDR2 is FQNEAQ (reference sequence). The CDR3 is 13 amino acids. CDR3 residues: CASIGTGVRGYTF. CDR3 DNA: TGTGCCAGCATCGGGACAGGGGTCCGAGGCTACACCTTC.

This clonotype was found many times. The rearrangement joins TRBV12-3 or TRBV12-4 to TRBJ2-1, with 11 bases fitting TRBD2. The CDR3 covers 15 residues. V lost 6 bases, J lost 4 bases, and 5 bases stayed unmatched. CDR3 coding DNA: TGTGCCAGCAGATCCGGGACTAGCGGATACAATGAGCAGTTCTTC. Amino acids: CASRSGTSGYNEQFF.

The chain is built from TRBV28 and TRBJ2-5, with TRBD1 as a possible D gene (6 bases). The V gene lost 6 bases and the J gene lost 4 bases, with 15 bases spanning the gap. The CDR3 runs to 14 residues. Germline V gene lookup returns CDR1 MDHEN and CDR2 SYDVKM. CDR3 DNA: TGTGCCAGCAGGACAGGTCAGCGGCGAGAGACCCAGTACTTC. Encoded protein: CASRTGQRRETQYF.